The clone carrying this T cell receptor beta chain came up a few times. Its antigen is as yet unknown. No patient had received any treatment before thyroid surgery. Germline V CDR1 and CDR2: MDHEN, SYDVKM. There are 17 residues in the CDR3. With 5 bases clipped from V and 7 bases from J, the junction kept 13 bases outside the gene matches. The data were obtained in a study of metastatic and nonmetastatic thyroid tumors. Study results and limitations: Malignant thyroid tumors reportedly exceeded benign nodules significantly in TCR beta diversity, with the difference appearing in blood and tumor.

Via MiXCR, TCRdb re-called the PCR reads. The data hold under 45,000 clones, with over 25% observed a single time. The clonotype originates from a male donor with papillary thyroid cancer or a benign thyroid nodule (not recorded which). Some clones in this sample may be carry-over from other donors' samples. The rearrangement links TRBV28 to TRBJ2-7; 14 nucleotides match TRBD2. The specimen was blood. The CDR3 spells CASSPGTSGRIIEEQYF. DNA for the CDR3: TGTGCCAGCAGTCCAGGGACTAGCGGGAGAATCATAGAGGAGCAGTACTTC.